The following is a TCR beta chain sequence with its context. Its antigen is not identified. The CDR3 covers 14 residues. V shed 7 bases, J shed 4 bases, and the junction held 6 bases outside the gene matches. Germline values: CDR1 SNHLY, CDR2 FYNNEI. Clones were read by immunoSEQ multiplex PCR, and TCRdb kept only the in-frame ones, dropping some. The sample shows over 150,000 clones, 90% of them seen only once. The data derive from a study of T cell responses to AZD1222 COVID-19 vaccine. Study findings and constraints: At 160-218 and 743-854, vaccine-associated CD4 TCRs were dominant, and they spanned spike. Donors, mostly white British, included more females; clonal diversity was possibly underestimated.

Sample: peripheral blood, taken on day 0 of AZD1222 vaccination. The receptor comes from an adult in good health. V is TRBV2 and J is TRBJ1-4, with 7 bases identical to TRBD1. CDR3 amino acids: CASKGRDSNEKLFF. CDR3 sequence (DNA): TGTGCCAGCAAGGGCCGGGACAGTAATGAAAAACTGTTTTTT. The full variable domain, its missing parts supplied by reference TRBV2 and TRBJ1-4, is EPEVTQTPSHQVTQMGQEVILRCVPISNHLYFYWYRQILGQKVEFLVSFYNNEISEKSEIFDDQFSVERPDGSNFTLKIRSTKLEDSAMYFCASKGRDSNEKLFFGSGTQLSVL.